This T cell receptor (beta chain) was captured by sequencing in a study of beta chain features in type 1 diabetes. This CDR3 contains 15 residues. Trimming took 0 bases from V and 0 from J, leaving 11 bases between them. CDR1 is SQVTM, CDR2 ANQGSEA, per germline. Staining for CD45RO/CCR7/CD25/CD127/CD95/CD27 allowed sorting of CD4+ naive, central memory, regulatory and stem cell-like memory cells. Isolated RNA was reverse transcribed in full, so expressed TCRB transcripts were sequenced. The assay was immunoSEQ multiplex PCR, and TCRdb's table has in-frame clones only and misses some. The sample yields approximately 400,000 clones, about 15% seen once. A remark on this clone: The target antigen is unknown.

Overall study findings and caveats: In comparison with healthy donors, patients had naive, central memory and Treg TCRB repertoires that appeared more similar. The study found moderately but significantly shorter TCRB CDR3s in all four CD4+ subsets of Type 1 diabetes patients. HLA influence on TCRB rearrangement stayed unresolved here.

This TCR was sampled from a woman in her late teens or twenties in good health. The J gene is TRBJ1-1, the V gene TRBV29-1; D unclear. The specimen sequenced was naive CD4+ T cells from blood. The CDR3 nucleotides are TGCAGCGTTGAAGATCGGGCGGGTCTGAACACTGAAGCTTTCTTT. The encoded protein is CSVEDRAGLNTEAFF.